Listed below are T cell receptor beta chains from one sample, sequenced in a study of T cell changes during pregnancy in multiple sclerosis. Profiled with immunoSEQ multiplex PCR; TCRdb holds only in-frame clones, not every one. The table shows fewer than 50,000 clones, with less than 95% occurring only once. The sample in question was CD4+ T cells from peripheral blood mononuclear cells, obtained in the third trimester of pregnancy. The receptor set was obtained from a female donor with multiple sclerosis, enrolled in a pregnancy study. The CDR3 runs from the conserved cysteine through the conserved F or W.

TRBV9 | CASSPRVDYTDTQYF
TRBV11-3 | CASSYGGTEAFF
TRBV11-2 | CASSSGQGIDEQFF
TRBV7-9 | CASSPWTGGLNTEAFF
TRBV29-1 | CSVGDGQGAYGYTF
TRBV5-4 | CASSLGARTGRSNEQFF
TRBV19 | CASSIGGTGYEKLFF
TRBV10-3 | CAISEAGGTGELFF
TRBV19 | CASSIGSGVGQPQHF
TRBV2 | CASRPQGAPSVGPQHF
TRBV11-3 | CASSGTSGGVEQYF
TRBV18 | CASSPQGAVGEKLFF
TRBV19 | CATKGQGETGELFF
TRBV5-6 | CASSLYAGQISNQPQHF
TRBV7-3 | CASSPHAAGATGALGEQFF
TRBV21-1 | CASSKAPTDLPKKSGYTF
TRBV7-2 | CASSSPRGLSYNEQFF